What follows describes a single T cell receptor (beta chain). The target of this receptor is not known. Nothing much larger sits one base from this clone, and base qualities are not available. The source of the sample is a study of blood T cell repertoires in COVID-19 (dated by TCRdb to about 2020). Context from the whole study: Samples covering the acute and convalescent phases of COVID-19 were provided by collaborators in the United States, Italy and Spain. The material from the prospective study consisted of cDNA or gDNA derived from T cells, B-cell-depleted T cells, or PBMCs. The dataset comprised deeply sampled blood TCRbeta repertoires from subjects exposed to, actively infected with, or recovered from COVID-19. A freely available public database, intended as a resource for researchers studying the immune response to SARS-CoV-2, is where the repertoires were released. The samples were drawn from two sources: the first 160 participants of the ongoing ImmuneRACE study, and 1,254 subjects contributed by 6 global collaborators. The sample metadata nearly always contained a de-identified subject ID, COVID-19 status, age in years and sex. Where available, HLA class I and class II types were taken from metadata supplied by the sample provider and were not determined by assay-based typing.

After removal of 4 bases from V and 6 bases from J, the junction retains 5 bases not matched to a gene. CDR1 is given as SQVTM and CDR2 as ANQGSEA, both from the germline V gene. Measured from the cysteine to the phenylalanine, the CDR3 is 14 residues long. Just CDR3 DNA is preserved here, 42 bases in frame from base 1. TCRbeta CDR3 regions were amplified from genomic DNA using the immunoSEQ Assay, a bias-controlled multiplex PCR. Processing in the source paper ran as follows. The number of nucleated cells in each sample was estimated by amplification of reference gene primers within the assay. To quantify the absolute abundance of each unique TCRbeta CDR3 rearrangement, sequence reads were collapsed and filtered. For each sample, productive Simpson clonality was calculated by taking the square root of Simpson's diversity index across productive rearrangements. The source is immuneACCESS, and TCRdb retained only in-frame sequences with V and J called. Part of the clones is not carried over; for the studies checked, unresolved V genes explain less than half of this, and the remainder is unexplained. V, J and clone size are taken as reported in that table, and D and trimming were inferred from the DNA itself. Within this sample are 56,000 or so clones, with 75% to 95% of them counted one time only. Jointly, the top ten make up around 6.5% of the sample.

The paper as a whole reports these results and caveats: How much clinical and demographic metadata was included differed by source and by participant, and the metadata was provided uncurated.

Whole blood was collected in K2EDTA tubes by collaborating institutions according to the institutions' own protocols. For TCRbeta analysis, collaborators shipped samples in one of three forms: frozen whole blood, isolated PBMCs, or DNA extracted from either of those sample types. The chain uses TRBV29-1 and TRBJ2-7; TRBD2 agrees with 14 junctional bases. The TCR sequence derives from a man aged 50-59 years with active COVID-19. The sequenced sample was peripheral blood. The sequenced DNA: TGCAGCGTTGGGGGGACTAGCGGGAGTCTCGAGCAGTACTTC. This yields the protein CSVGGTSGSLEQYF.